The rows below give T cell receptor beta chains drawn from one sample of a study of radiotherapy plus CTLA-4 blockade in lung cancer. The repertoire was sequenced with immunoSEQ multiplex PCR; TCRdb's copy has only in-frame clones and lacks some. The data show 75,000 to 100,000 clones, around 79% seen once. The sample here was peripheral blood, taken from a patient treated with radiotherapy plus ipilimumab. The receptors come from a human donor with non-small cell lung cancer who had a partial response to radiotherapy plus ipilimumab. Some clones in this sample may be carry-over from other donors' samples. CDR3s include the opening cysteine and the closing phenylalanine or tryptophan. The D gene is left open where the match is weak. Size values are once, few and many counts, or a class for expanded clones, and some rows have none.

TRBV10-1	TRBD1	TRBJ2-2	-	TGCGCCAGCAGCGACGGGACAGATACCGGGGAGCTGTTTTTT	CASSDGTDTGELFF
TRBV27	TRBD1	TRBJ2-1	few	TGTGCCAGCAGTTTAGGGGGACAGAGGTACAATGAGCAGTTCTTC	CASSLGGQRYNEQFF
TRBV5-1	TRBD2	TRBJ2-7	-	TGCGCCAGCAGCTTGGGACAGGGAGGGACTAGCGGGACCGGGAGCTACTACGAGCAGTACTTC	CASSLGQGGTSGTGSYYEQYF
TRBV19	-	TRBJ2-4	-	TGTGCCAGTAGTAACGACTTTATCCACTCCAAAAACATTCAGTACTTC	CASSNDFIHSKNIQYF
TRBV7-2	TRBD2	TRBJ2-5	-	TGTGCCAGCAGCTTTTTAGCGGGGGACCAAGAGACCCAGTACTTC	CASSFLAGDQETQYF
TRBV28	TRBD1	TRBJ2-7	-	TGTGCCAGCAGTTTACCCCTGGGACAGGGGCACTACGAGCAGTACTTC	CASSLPLGQGHYEQYF
TRBV29-1	-	TRBJ2-1	-	TGCAGCGTCTCTCGGGGGACCCATGAGCAGTTCTTC	CSVSRGTHEQFF
TRBV6-1	TRBD1	TRBJ1-1	-	TGTGCCAGCAGCGCCGGGACAGGGGGCCGGGAAGCTTTCTTT	CASSAGTGGREAFF
TRBV2	-	TRBJ1-5	-	TGTGCCAGCAGGGCGACAGGAACCAATCAGCCCCAGCATTTT	CASRATGTNQPQHF
TRBV18	-	TRBJ1-2	-	TGTGCCAGCTCACCACCCGAAGGGAGGGAGCTATATGGCTACACCTTC	CASSPPEGRELYGYTF
TRBV9	-	TRBJ1-2	-	TGTGCCAGCAGCCCCCGGGGGGACCCACATAAGGGCTACACCTTC	CASSPRGDPHKGYTF
TRBV7-9	TRBD2	TRBJ2-5	-	TGTGCCAGCAGCTTTAGGGGGGGGGTACTAGCGGGAATCGAAGAGACCCAGTACTTC	CASSFRGGVLAGIEETQYF
TRBV19	-	TRBJ1-6	-	TGTGCCAGTAGTTCTGCCGGTGGGAGGTATAATTCACCCCTCCACTTT	CASSSAGGRYNSPLHF